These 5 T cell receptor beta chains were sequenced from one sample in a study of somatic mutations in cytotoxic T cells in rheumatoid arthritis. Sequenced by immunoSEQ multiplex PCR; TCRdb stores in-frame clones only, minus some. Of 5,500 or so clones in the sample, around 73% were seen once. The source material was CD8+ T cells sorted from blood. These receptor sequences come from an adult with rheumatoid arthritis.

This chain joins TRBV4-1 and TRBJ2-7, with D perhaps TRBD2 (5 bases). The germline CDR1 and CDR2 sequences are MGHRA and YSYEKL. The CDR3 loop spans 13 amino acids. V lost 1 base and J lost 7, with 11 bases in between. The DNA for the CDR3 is TGCGCCAGCAGCCAAGGACTCAGAGGGGAGCAGTACTTC. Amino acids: CASSQGLRGEQYF.

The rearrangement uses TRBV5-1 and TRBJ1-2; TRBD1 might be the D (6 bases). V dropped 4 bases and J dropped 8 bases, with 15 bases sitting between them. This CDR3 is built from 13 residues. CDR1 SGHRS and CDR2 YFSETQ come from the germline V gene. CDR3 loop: CASSHEQGRGYTF. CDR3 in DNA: TGCGCCAGCAGCCACGAACAGGGTCGAGGCTACACCTTC.

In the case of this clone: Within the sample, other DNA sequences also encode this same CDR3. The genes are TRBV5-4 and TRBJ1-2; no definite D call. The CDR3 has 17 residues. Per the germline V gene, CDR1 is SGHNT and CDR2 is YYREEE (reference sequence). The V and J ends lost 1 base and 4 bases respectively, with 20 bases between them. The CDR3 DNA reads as TGTGCCAGCAGCTTGAGACTGACACAAAAAGACCTCTATGGCTACACCTTC. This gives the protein CASSLRLTQKDLYGYTF.

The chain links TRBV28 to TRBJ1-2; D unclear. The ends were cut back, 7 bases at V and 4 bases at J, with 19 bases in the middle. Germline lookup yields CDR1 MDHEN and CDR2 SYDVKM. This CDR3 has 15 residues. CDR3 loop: CASTLDSPGSYGYTF. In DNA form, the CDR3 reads TGTGCCAGCACCCTCGACTCCCCAGGAAGCTATGGCTACACCTTC.

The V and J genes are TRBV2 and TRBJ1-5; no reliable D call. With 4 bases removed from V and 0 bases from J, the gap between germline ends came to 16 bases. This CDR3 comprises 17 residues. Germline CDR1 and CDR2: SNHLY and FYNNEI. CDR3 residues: CASSGGGISYSNQPQHF. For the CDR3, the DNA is TGTGCCAGCAGTGGGGGTGGGATTTCCTATAGCAATCAGCCCCAGCATTTT.